This entry features one T cell receptor beta chain sequence. Its antigen is currently not known. No base quality values were provided; no much bigger clone lies one nucleotide off. In total, over 600 healthy bone marrow donors made up the cohort. All cohort members were sampled while nominally healthy, although unrecorded immune exposures were likely present. CMV serostatus was positive for 289 and negative for 352 of the 666 cohort members, and was not recorded for this donor. A peripheral blood sample was collected from each donor, and TCR beta sequencing was performed on peripheral blood mononuclear cells. Genomic DNA extraction from the blood cell samples was performed with the Qiagen DNeasy Blood Extraction Kit. This sample is part of a study of cytomegalovirus exposure and HLA in healthy donors listed by TCRdb under 2017. Broadly, across the study: An earlier analysis of some 600 of the donors reported under 300 Gb of sequence data and 117 million unique TCR beta sequences obtained from some 200 million T cells. Around 300 gigabases of sequencing data and around 87 million unique TCR sequences were included in an early release covering roughly 700 HLA-typed donors. The genetic ancestry cluster associated with self-reported Caucasian donors included around 76% of the roughly 390 genotyped donors. The study aimed to test whether cataloging public T cell receptors could reveal signatures of past pathogen exposure. The study used immunosequencing to profile the T cell repertoires of several hundred subjects and linked those repertoires to cytomegalovirus serostatus. Along with the approximately 700-subject first cohort, a separate validation cohort of around 120 different subjects was used. To predict cytomegalovirus infection status, the study brought together high-throughput TCR immunosequencing, statistical association of individual TCRs with disease status, and machine learning. A later analysis re-examined previously published TCR beta repertoires from 500 to 700 donors and added high-resolution HLA genotyping to investigate patterns of TCR occurrence. The later analysis used no new phenotypic data to find candidate immune exposures, relying instead on TCR beta sequences and their occurrence across donors. An earlier analysis of a few hundred of the donors applied high-throughput TCR beta sequencing to assess whether each TCR beta V gene segment acted as functional or pseudogenic. Donor age, sex, ethnicity and CMV serostatus were compiled together with the repertoire data. Genome-wide SNP genotypes for about 65% of the roughly 670 donors were used in a later genetic analysis, which treated that subset as a discovery cohort. All discovery cohort repertoires had been generated on a single sequencing platform. Class I and class II HLA loci were covered by the typing at four-digit resolution. The number of typed donors differed by locus: roughly 620-630 for A, B, C, DRB1 and DQB1; approximately 540 for DQA1; some 610 for DPA1; and approximately 450 for DPB1. About five DR-DQ haplotypes were handled as single units for association and clustering, since linkage in the cohort was strong. Among 300 to 500 genotyped donors of the cohort, an average of approximately 220,000 unique TCR beta nucleotide sequences was sequenced per donor, of which approximately 19% were non-productive.

Library construction relied on the immunoSEQ multiplex PCR assay. A mixture of 60 forward primers for TCR Vbeta segments and 13 reverse primers for TCR Jbeta segments was used in the multiplex PCR. A multiplex PCR assay on genomic DNA amplified the CDR3 region of rearranged TCR beta genes. Amplified TCR beta libraries were sequenced as 87-base-pair reads on the Illumina HiSeq System. The authors' pipeline ran thus. A later analysis tallied around 87 million unique TCR beta chains across the 666 repertoires, and some 10 million of those chains were shared by two or more donors. Raw reads were error-corrected and collapsed into unique sequences with a nearest-neighbor algorithm that merged closely related sequences to remove PCR and sequencing errors. To assign V, D and J gene segments, CDR3 sequences were aligned to IMGT reference sequences. Each retained sequence needed at least a six-nucleotide match to both a V gene segment and a J gene segment. A rearrangement counted as productive if the CDR3 had no stop codons and remained in frame with V and J, and every other rearrangement counted as non-productive. Following IMGT convention, CDR3 was defined as the stretch from the second conserved V-encoded cysteine to the conserved J-encoded phenylalanine. Sequences without an unambiguous match to a single V gene segment were excluded from the earlier analysis of almost 600 of the donors. In an earlier analysis of some 590 of the donors, a V segment was called functional when productive rearrangements were above 56.7%, and segregating when the standard deviation between donors exceeded 5%. A statistical classification framework was built to diagnose cytomegalovirus status from the catalog of TCR beta chain sequences. V and J gene assignment, in a later analysis, came from comparing TCR nucleotide sequences with IMGT/GENE-DB human TR gene sequences. Using the TCRdist pipeline, a later analysis assigned CDR3 sequences along with most-parsimonious VDJ recombination scenarios. In a later analysis, every TCR beta chain was defined by the combination of its CDR3 amino acid sequence and its V-gene family, and reads without a unique V-gene family were dropped. To address suspected cross-contamination and a sequencing artifact, a later analysis removed under 600 highly shared, low-generation-probability nucleotide sequences. In a later analysis, a clonal expansion index was calculated for each public chain from normalized within-repertoire ranks of inferred template counts. Generation probabilities in a later analysis came from a VDJ recombination model fitted to out-of-frame rearrangements, and those results were checked against IGoR. In a later analysis, TCR-TCR, TCR-HLA and TCR-CMV co-occurrence was scored with hypergeometric tests, and a repertoire-size bias correction was applied to TCR pairs. To estimate false discovery rates, a later analysis permuted the HLA or CMV assignments 20 times. In a later analysis, co-occurring TCRs were grouped with DBSCAN, and TCRdist sequence similarity was added when clustering was performed within HLA-allele-positive subsets. Co-occurrence clustering excluded repertoires with fewer than 30,000 or more than 120,000 public chains, plus five with anomalous nucleotide sharing. The immuneACCESS repertoire file appears here via TCRdb, limited to in-frame rearrangements. These files lack a portion of the clones; in checked studies, under half of the deficit traces to unresolved V genes, and the cause of the others is not known. Clonal size and the V and J genes are those of that table, whereas D and trimming came from the DNA. Present in this sample are fewer than 150,000 clones, roughly 73% of which were seen just once. The ten top clones hold around 15% of the sample.

Findings and caveats that apply to the study as a whole: Correlated functional status among segregating V segments might reflect linkage disequilibrium, but an unknown experimental factor could not be ruled out. The authors suggested that the approach could potentially be extended to other disease states and immunological phenotypes. V-gene and J-gene trimming of TCR beta chains was associated with a missense DCLRE1C variant in a later genetic analysis, and the association was replicated in an independent cohort. HLA typing was unavailable for some donors at each locus, so association tests used only the typed subset. Several of the top co-occurrence clusters appeared to be linked to parvovirus B19, influenza, CMV and Epstein-Barr virus, according to a later analysis. An earlier analysis of approximately 570 of the donors showed that most TCR beta V segments appeared in productive rearrangements either about 90% or about 30% of the time, which broadly matched IMGT annotations. In a later analysis, HLA-associated TCR beta chains showed more clonal expansion and lower generation probabilities than non-associated chains that were equally common. Most TCR sequences were seen in very few donors, while some public TCRs were found in many individuals. The earlier analysis of almost 600 of the donors excluded approximately 15 rarely observed V segments, including chromosome 9 orphons, because counts were too low. According to a later analysis, TCR association rates differed among HLA loci, with DRB1 alleles showing the most associated TCRs and HLA-C alleles showing the fewest. Roughly uniform sequencing depth across donors was assumed in presence/absence analyses, although this assumption may not hold. A few of the identified cytomegalovirus-associated TCR beta chains were confirmed in vitro to be specific for cytomegalovirus antigens. Cytomegalovirus status was reported to be diagnosed by the classifier with high specificity and sensitivity in both the original and validation cohorts. According to a later analysis, most CMV-associated TCR beta chains appeared to be HLA-restricted, and the HLA associations seemed to be driven largely by CMV exposure. Strong co-occurrence of HLA alleles, especially DR and DQ, made assigning TCR associations to individual alleles difficult. Immune exposure information for the cohort was limited to CMV serostatus. Compared with the roughly 720-donor mean, donors in an Asian-associated ancestry cluster had fewer N-insertions in productive TCRs, according to a later genetic analysis. The study gave a list of some 150 TCR beta chains associated with cytomegalovirus. A cluster of highly shared sequence variants was judged likely to be a technical artifact of the sequencing pipeline. A further reported finding was that TCR beta sequences accurately predicted the HLA-A and HLA-B alleles for most subjects in the first cohort. This cohort had only TCR beta chains sequenced, and the lack of alpha or paired-chain data limited which features could be detected. A later analysis associated 15,000 to 20,000 TCR beta sequences with specific HLA alleles at a false discovery rate of 0.05.

The TCR comes from a human donor in good health. The sample was PBMCs.

The CDR3 has the sequence CASSSGTSGSADTQYF. In nucleotides, the sequence is TGTGCCAGCAGCTCCGGGACTAGCGGGAGTGCTGATACGCAGTATTTT. The chain joins TRBV7-9 to TRBJ2-3, and TRBD2 matches 14 of the central bases. The CDR3 goes from the cysteine to the phenylalanine over 16 residues. This entry keeps only the CDR3 DNA: 48 bases, framed from base 1. The V end gives up 4 bases and the J end 6 bases, leaving 6 bases in the junction not matched to a gene. According to the germline V gene (reference sequence), CDR1 reads SEHNR and CDR2 reads FQNEAQ.